This T cell receptor beta chain was obtained from a study of technical replicates of blood from a handful of donors. Produced via immunoSEQ multiplex PCR; TCRdb's table is partial and in-frame only. The sample carries approximately 75,000 clones, around 97% recorded once. This clonotype was obtained from a human donor in good health. Sequencing was carried out using T cells isolated from PBMCs.

This chain's CDR3 is CASSPPHKGVSYGYTF. The DNA for the CDR3 is TGTGCCAGCAGCCCCCCTCACAAGGGGGTTTCCTATGGCTACACCTTC. V gene TRBV7-8 combines with J gene TRBJ1-2; perhaps TRBD1 as D (6 bases). Trimming removed 5 bases at V and 4 bases at J, with 20 bases between. The CDR3 contains 16 residues. Germline V gives CDR1 SGHVS, CDR2 FQNEAQ.